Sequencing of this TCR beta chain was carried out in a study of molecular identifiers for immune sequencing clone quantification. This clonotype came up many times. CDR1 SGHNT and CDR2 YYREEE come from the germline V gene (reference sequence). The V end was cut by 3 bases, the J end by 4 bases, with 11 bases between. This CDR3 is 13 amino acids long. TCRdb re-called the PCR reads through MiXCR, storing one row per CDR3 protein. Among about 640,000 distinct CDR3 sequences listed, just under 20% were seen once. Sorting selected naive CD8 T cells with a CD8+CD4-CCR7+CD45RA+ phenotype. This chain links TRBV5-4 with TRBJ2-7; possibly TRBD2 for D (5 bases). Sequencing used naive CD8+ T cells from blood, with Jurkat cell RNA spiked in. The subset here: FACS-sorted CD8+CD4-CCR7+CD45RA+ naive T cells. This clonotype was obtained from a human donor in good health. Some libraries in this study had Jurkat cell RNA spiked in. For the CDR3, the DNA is TGTGCCAGCAGCTCGGAGGTGGGTTACGAGCAGTACTTC. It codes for CASSSEVGYEQYF.